A single sample is the source of the 20 T cell receptor beta chains below, sequenced in a study of brain T cells in children with intractable seizures. Here immunoSEQ multiplex PCR was the method, and the copy in TCRdb shows in-frame clones only, minus some. The sample holds 100,000 to 120,000 clones; 94% are singletons and the top ten take under 4.5%. Source: peripheral blood, taken at surgery. The receptors were sampled from a boy in the first two years of life with hemimegalencephaly and intractable seizures.

The gene calls are TRBV28 and TRBJ2-7; 9 bases match TRBD1. With V trimmed by 5 bases and J by 1 base, 21 bases remained unmatched. The CDR3 is 20 residues long. Germline-derived CDR1 and CDR2 are MDHEN and SYDVKM. The CDR3, as DNA: TGTGCCAGCAGTGTACCGGTAGGACAGGGGTCCTCTCCCCGATCCTACGAGCAGTACTTC. It codes for CASSVPVGQGSSPRSYEQYF.

V usage is TRBV3-1 (or the pseudogene TRBV3-2) and J usage is TRBJ1-5; D remains unclear. There are 13 residues in the CDR3. Germline V CDR1 and CDR2: LGHDT, YNNKEL (reference sequence). The V gene lost 1 base and the J gene lost 3 bases, with 4 bases spanning the gap. The CDR3 is CASSQGYNQPQHF. The CDR3 coding sequence is TGTGCCAGCAGCCAAGGATACAATCAGCCCCAGCATTTT.

The V gene is TRBV12-3 or TRBV12-4, the J gene TRBJ1-5; weak D call: TRBD1 (5 bases). The ends were cut back, 6 bases at V and 4 bases at J, with 10 bases in the middle. The CDR3 spans 13 residues. The CDR3 region has the DNA TGTGCCAGCAGCCCCGGGGGGAATCAGCCCCAGCATTTT. Residues: CASSPGGNQPQHF.

The chain couples TRBV27 to TRBJ1-1; 7 bases agree with TRBD1. The CDR3 is 15 residues long. The germline CDR1 and CDR2 sequences are MNHEY and SMNVEV (reference sequence). J lost 4 bases, V lost 5 bases, and 10 bases had no gene match. CDR3 nucleotides: TGTGCCAGCAGTCGTAACACAGGGGAGGGCACTGAAGCTTTCTTT. Protein product: CASSRNTGEGTEAFF.

This sequence joins TRBV5-4 and TRBJ1-4; no clear D gene. Germline lookup yields CDR1 SGHNT and CDR2 YYREEE (reference sequence). V lost 1 base to trimming and J lost 8 bases, with 12 bases between them. This CDR3 comprises 14 residues. CDR3 nucleotides: TGTGCCAGCAGCTTGCCGGACCTCTCGGAAAAACTGTTTTTT. This codes for CASSLPDLSEKLFF.

This clone was observed a few times. The chain has TRBV28 and TRBJ1-2; D may be TRBD1 (6 bases). The CDR3 extends over 14 amino acids. V lost 3 bases to trimming and J lost 7 bases, with 15 bases between them. Germline values: CDR1 MDHEN, CDR2 SYDVKM. For the CDR3, the DNA is TGTGCCAGCAGTTTGCGCCGTGAGGGGGGTGGCTACACCTTC. Protein product: CASSLRREGGGYTF.

V usage is TRBV5-1 and J usage is TRBJ1-2, with D unclear. Trimming left V 1 base short and J 6 bases short, with 10 bases between. The germline CDR1 and CDR2 sequences are SGHRS and YFSETQ. The CDR3 is 13 residues long. The CDR3 region is CASSLPPDHGYTF. CDR3 sequence (DNA): TGCGCCAGCAGCTTGCCCCCGGACCATGGCTACACCTTC.

This chain uses TRBV9 with TRBJ2-3, with D unresolved. The CDR3 runs to 14 residues. Deletions cut 4 bases from V and 6 bases from J, with 15 bases between. Germline V lookup: CDR1 SGDLS, CDR2 YYNGEE. CDR3 in amino acids: CASSPTHVGDTQYF. The DNA of the CDR3 is TGTGCCAGCAGCCCCACCCACGTTGGGGATACGCAGTATTTT.

The chain links TRBV19 to TRBJ1-1, with no clear D. Deletions cut 5 bases from V and 1 base from J, with 11 bases between. Germline values: CDR1 LNHDA, CDR2 SQIVND (reference sequence). This CDR3 spans 14 amino acids. The CDR3 reads CASSLAHSNTEAFF. For the CDR3, the DNA is TGTGCCAGTAGTTTGGCCCACTCGAACACTGAAGCTTTCTTT.

The chain has TRBV18 and TRBJ2-3; 11 bases match TRBD2. From germline, CDR1 is KGHSH and CDR2 LQKENI. The V segment lost 6 bases and the J segment 1 base; nucleotides outside the gene matches: 15. This CDR3 is built from 19 residues. The CDR3 region has the DNA TGTGCCAGCTCTACCCTTAGTAGCGGGAGGGCCTTACGCACAGATACGCAGTATTTT. Translating it yields CASSTLSSGRALRTDTQYF.

The chain joins TRBV10-3 to TRBJ2-1; 9 nucleotides agree with TRBD2. The CDR3 spans 14 residues. V shed 9 bases, J shed 6 bases, and the junction held 9 bases outside the gene matches. CDR1 and CDR2 from the germline V gene are ENHRY and SYGVKD. CDR3 DNA sequence: TGTGCCATGGGCGGAGCGGGAGGTCTCAATGAGCAGTTCTTC. Its translation: CAMGGAGGLNEQFF.

The genes are TRBV7-2 and TRBJ2-3, with 8 bases that match TRBD1. The germline V gene encodes CDR1 SGHTA and CDR2 FQGNSA. Trimming at V came to 4 bases and at J to 9 bases, leaving 6 bases not matched to a gene. This CDR3 spans 13 amino acids. CDR3 residues: CASSSGTGRTQYF. For the CDR3, the DNA is TGTGCCAGCAGCTCGGGGACAGGAAGGACGCAGTATTTT.

The chain combines TRBV28 with TRBJ2-1, with TRBD2 identical over 9 bases. The CDR3 runs 14 residues. Germline-derived CDR1 and CDR2 are MDHEN and SYDVKM. The V gene end was trimmed by 6 bases and the J gene end by 0 bases; junction bases not matched to a gene: 0. The CDR3 spells CASRLAGSYNEQFF. The CDR3 DNA sequence: TGTGCCAGCAGACTAGCGGGCTCCTACAATGAGCAGTTCTTC.

The genes are TRBV29-1 and TRBJ2-5; 8 bases line up with TRBD2. Looked up from germline, CDR1 is SQVTM and CDR2 is ANQGSEA. Germline trimming cut 0 bases from V and 4 bases from J; bases unmatched to any gene: 13. The CDR3 has 17 residues. The CDR3 is CSVEDRLANAPRETQYF. CDR3 DNA sequence: TGCAGCGTTGAAGATCGACTAGCGAACGCCCCTCGAGAGACCCAGTACTTC.

This chain links TRBV7-2 with TRBJ2-3; 9 bases match TRBD2. V shed 8 bases and J 8 bases; nucleotides not matched to a gene: 8. CDR3 length: 13 amino acids. The germline V gene encodes CDR1 SGHTA and CDR2 FQGNSA. The CDR3 sequence: CASRDWREGTQYF. The CDR3, as DNA: TGTGCCAGCCGAGACTGGCGGGAGGGTACGCAGTATTTT.

V is TRBV7-3 and J is TRBJ2-5; 8 bases fit TRBD2. The V and J ends lost 5 bases and 5 bases, in that order; junction bases with no gene match: 7. The CDR3 is 14 amino acids. The germline V gene encodes CDR1 SGHTA and CDR2 FQGTGA. CDR3 region: CASSPGRGRETQYF. Written as DNA, the CDR3 is TGTGCCAGCAGCCCAGGGCGCGGGAGGGAGACCCAGTACTTC.

The V call is TRBV6-2 or TRBV6-3, the J call TRBJ2-3; D may be TRBD1 (5 bases). Trimming removed 5 bases from V and 2 bases from J, with 11 bases in between. The CDR3 spans 14 residues. The germline V gene encodes CDR1 MNHEY and CDR2 SVGEGT. The CDR3 nucleotides are TGTGCCAGCAGTCAGGGCCCGATCACAGATACGCAGTATTTT. This gives the protein CASSQGPITDTQYF.

V usage is TRBV24-1 and J usage is TRBJ2-7, with a possible D match to TRBD1 (6 bases). Germline V gene sequence: CDR1 KGHDR, CDR2 SFDVKD. V was pared by 4 bases and J by 3 bases, with 42 bases between. The CDR3 totals 24 residues. CDR3: CATSEGQTRTERGAKPRLCYEQYF. CDR3 in DNA: TGTGCCACCAGTGAGGGACAAACCCGTACCGAGAGGGGAGCAAAACCGCGGCTTTGCTACGAGCAGTACTTC.

This chain connects TRBV10-2 to TRBJ2-7, with 12 bases fitting TRBD2. There are 13 residues in the CDR3. Germline assignment: CDR1 WSHSY and CDR2 SAAADI. V dropped 6 bases and J dropped 5; count of bases not matched to a gene: 2. CDR3 protein: CASRTSGSHEQYF. For the CDR3, the DNA is TGCGCCAGCAGGACTAGCGGGAGCCACGAGCAGTACTTC.

The chain is built from TRBV28 and TRBJ2-7; tentative D call: TRBD1 (6 bases). The germline V gene has CDR1 MDHEN and CDR2 SYDVKM. Between the trimmed V and J ends, which lost 6 bases and 3 bases, there was a span of 21 bases. There are 16 residues in the CDR3. The CDR3 region is CASSYHRTAGSYEQYF. The CDR3 DNA reads TGTGCCAGCAGCTACCACCGGACAGCTGGGAGCTACGAGCAGTACTTC.